The TCR beta chain under discussion was sequenced for a study of blood T cell repertoires in COVID-19. Study summary: Researchers got acute and convalescent COVID-19 samples from the United States, Italy and Spain. T cells, B-cell-depleted T cells, or PBMCs supplied cDNA or gDNA.

Authors' data handling: How many nucleated cells were present was estimated from reference gene primer amplification. TCRdb's table, derived via immunoSEQ multiplex PCR, lists solely in-frame clones and lacks some. V, J and clone size reflect that table, while D and trimming were determined from the DNA. The sample contains 100,000 to 150,000 clones, 81% of which appear only once. Recruited during active infection, patients (from Seattle) were subsequently followed longitudinally. The CDR3 loop spans 16 amino acids. V gave up 2 bases and J gave up 0 bases, with 8 bases separating them. Per germline, CDR1 MDHEN and CDR2 SYDVKM.

The specimen was peripheral blood. The chain combines TRBV28 with TRBJ2-6, with D hard to call. The TCR comes from a young man with COVID-19, enrolled during active disease. CDR3 DNA sequence: TGTGCCAGCAGTTTAGGTGGGCTCTCTGGGGCCAACGTCCTGACTTTC. Translated: CASSLGGLSGANVLTF.